This record looks at one T cell receptor beta chain sequence and its context. This entry is derived from a study of blood T cell repertoires in COVID-19. Per germline, CDR1 MNHEY and CDR2 SMNVEV (reference sequence). Trimming pared 2 bases from V and 2 bases from J, leaving 13 bases between. The length of the CDR3 is 15 residues. The repertoire was sequenced with immunoSEQ multiplex PCR; TCRdb's copy has only in-frame clones and lacks some. Of about 220,000 clones listed, 75% to 90% are singletons. Sequenced material: peripheral blood. The receptor was isolated from a woman between 25 and 40 years old who had recovered from COVID-19. The V and J genes are TRBV27 and TRBJ2-7, with a tentative D call TRBD2 (6 bases). This CDR3 is CASSLVRGIPYEQYF. DNA of the CDR3: TGTGCCAGCAGTTTAGTGCGGGGCATACCCTACGAGCAGTACTTC.